This note documents a single T cell receptor (beta chain) sequence. Its antigen is not identified. This record comes from a study of siplizumab effects on memory and regulatory T cells. The CDR3 runs 14 residues. Germline-derived CDR1 and CDR2 are MNHEY and SMNVEV (reference sequence). Trimming pared 5 bases from V and 1 base from J, leaving 8 bases between. Assays captured 90,000 or so TCR templates per sample. Assay: immunoSEQ multiplex PCR; the TCRdb copy retains only in-frame clones and omits some. The data hold about 80,000 clones, with 95% observed a single time. Findings of the study overall: Under siplizumab, an average roughly 70% of mappable alloreactive CD4+ clones were Treg-derived, compared with 26.9% in controls.

The TCR sequence derives from a human donor in good health. This chain joins TRBV27 and TRBJ2-2; D unresolved. Input material: CD8+ T cells sorted from blood. This CDR3 reads CASSIDMNTGELFF. In DNA, the CDR3 is TGTGCCAGCAGTATAGACATGAACACCGGGGAGCTGTTTTTT.